Listed below are T cell receptor beta chains from one sample, sequenced in a study of blood T cell repertoires in COVID-19. Assay: immunoSEQ multiplex PCR; the TCRdb copy retains only in-frame clones and omits some. This table holds under 200,000 clones, roughly 80% found once. The sequenced sample was peripheral blood. The origin of the receptors is a man aged 55-75 years with COVID-19, enrolled during active disease. Both conserved end residues are part of each CDR3. Fields, in order: V gene, D gene, J gene, CDR3 DNA, CDR3 protein. The D gene is left open where the match is weak.

TRBV27,NA,TRBJ1-4,TGTGCCAGCAGTTTTGGAGACGAAAAACTGTTTTTT,CASSFGDEKLFF
TRBV2,NA,TRBJ2-6,TGTGCCAGCACCGTAGAAAGTGGGGCCAACGTCCTGACTTTC,CASTVESGANVLTF
TRBV6-5,TRBD1,TRBJ2-7,TGTGCCAGCAGTATCGACAGGGTCTACGAGCAGTACTTC,CASSIDRVYEQYF
TRBV4-1,NA,TRBJ1-2,TGCGCCAGCAGCCAAGTGGGGGGTTTTCAAGGCTACACCTTC,CASSQVGGFQGYTF
TRBV29-1,NA,TRBJ1-5,TGCAGCGCCGGGGGTATCGATCAGCCCCAGCATTTT,CSAGGIDQPQHF
TRBV4-2,TRBD2,TRBJ2-3,TGTGCCAGCAGCCAAGCCTCCTTAGGCAGCGGGAGTTTACCGGGCCAGTATTTT,CASSQASLGSGSLPGQYF
TRBV19,NA,TRBJ2-3,TGTGCCAGTAGTATAAGCGGCGGAGATACGCAGTATTTT,CASSISGGDTQYF
TRBV24-1,NA,TRBJ1-5,TGTGCCACCAGTGATTTAGGCGGGAATCAGCCCCAGCATTTT,CATSDLGGNQPQHF
TRBV6-5,NA,TRBJ2-1,TGTGCCAGCAGTTACCGGCAGGGCAATGAGCAGTTCTTC,CASSYRQGNEQFF
TRBV6-6,NA,TRBJ2-3,TGTGCCAGCAGCGAGCTAGGGGTAGATACGCAGTATTTT,CASSELGVDTQYF
TRBV5-1,TRBD1,TRBJ2-1,TGCGCCAGCAGCTTGGCGGGGACAGGGAGGGATGAGCAGTTCTTC,CASSLAGTGRDEQFF
TRBV9,NA,TRBJ1-6,TGTGCCAGCAGCGTAGTGGCAGGGAATAATTCACCCCTCCACTTT,CASSVVAGNNSPLHF
TRBV5-1,TRBD1,TRBJ2-7,TGCGCCAGCCGCGGACAGGGTATAGTTTACGAGCAGTACTTC,CASRGQGIVYEQYF
TRBV7-2,NA,TRBJ2-5,TGTGCCAGCAGCCCCAATAGCGGAGGGGAGACCCAGTACTTC,CASSPNSGGETQYF
TRBV7-2,TRBD1,TRBJ1-2,TGTGCCAGCAGCGACAGGGGGTCCAACTATGGCTACACCTTC,CASSDRGSNYGYTF